The source of this TCR beta chain is a study of T cell changes during pregnancy in multiple sclerosis. TCRdb keeps only in-frame clones here, not all; method: immunoSEQ multiplex PCR. This repertoire shows about 40,000 clones, about 92% found once; its top ten account for 0.41%. V trimming: 8 bases; J trimming: 7 bases; junction bases outside the gene matches: 17. CDR3 length: 16 residues. Per germline, CDR1 KGHSH and CDR2 LQKENI. The clonotype comes from a female donor with multiple sclerosis, enrolled in a pregnancy study. The specimen comprised CD4+ T cells from peripheral blood mononuclear cells, sampled in the first trimester of pregnancy. The chain is built from TRBV18 and TRBJ2-1; 7 bases match TRBD2. This chain's CDR3 is CASAPRRPSGNNEQFF. DNA of the CDR3: TGTGCCAGCGCTCCAAGGCGGCCTAGCGGAAATAATGAGCAGTTCTTC.